The T cell receptor beta chain described here comes from a study of identical twins. General study points: Cross-sectional statistics underpinned the conclusions; the same donors were not followed.

The V gene lost 0 bases and the J gene lost 8 bases, with 19 bases spanning the gap. CDR3 length: 15 amino acids. Germline V CDR1 and CDR2: DFQATT, SNEGSKA (reference sequence). Every donor was a healthy Caucasian. With regard to this clonotype: What it binds is not known.

TCRdb recomputed calls from the 5' RACE reads with MiXCR, one row per CDR3 protein. The sample lists roughly 260,000 distinct CDR3 sequences, around 15% occurring once. The receptor was derived from a woman between 18 and 30 years old in good health. This chain links TRBV20-1 with TRBJ1-2; TRBD1 might be the D (5 bases). Material for sequencing was memory (CD45RO+) T cells sorted from blood. CDR3 residues: CSAREFPDSWGGYTF. The CDR3 DNA reads TGCAGTGCTAGAGAATTCCCCGACTCCTGGGGCGGCTACACCTTC.